These 25 T cell receptor beta chains originate from one sample sequenced in a study of human T cells and chemical hapten exposure. Time point of the sample: pre-sensitization, week 0. Treatment given: therapeutic diphenylcyclopropenone sensitization with weekly scalp DPC. TCRdb re-called the RACE reads with MiXCR, one entry per CDR3 protein. The sample lists more than 300,000 distinct CDR3 sequences, approximately 5.1% occurring once. The source material was whole blood, sampled in connection with sensitization to the hapten diphenylcyclopropenone (DPC). Receptors originate from a woman aged 45-59 years with alopecia areata. Some clones in this sample may be carry-over from other donors' samples.

This clonotype was observed at least ten times. The chain recombines TRBV29-1 with TRBJ1-5, with 7 bases lining up with TRBD1. The CDR3 is made up of 13 amino acids. CDR1 and CDR2 (germline): SQVTM, ANQGSEA. J gave up 7 bases and V 7 bases, and 10 bases lay outside the gene matches. This chain's CDR3 is CSAQGIAGQPQHF. Written as DNA, the CDR3 is TGCAGCGCACAGGGGATAGCTGGACAGCCCCAGCATTTT.

This clonotype was detected only a few times. The V gene is TRBV30, the J gene TRBJ1-3, with unresolved D. The CDR3 extends over 14 amino acids. Germline V gene sequence: CDR1 GTSNPN, CDR2 SVGIG (reference sequence). Trimming took off 4 bases at V and 2 bases at J, with 12 bases between the two ends. CDR3 sequence: CAWNRRVPGNTIYF. The CDR3 region has the DNA TGTGCCTGGAATCGGAGGGTTCCTGGAAACACCATATATTTT.

With regard to this clonotype: This may be a read error: a much more frequent sequence differs by one nucleotide. It is likely a read error, because the conserved phenylalanine at the end of the CDR3 is missing. The V and J genes are TRBV12-3 or TRBV12-4 and TRBJ1-1; D is unclear. V shed 5 bases and J shed 2 bases, with 9 bases lying between them. This CDR3 region has 13 residues. The CDR3 sequence is CASSTYLNTEAFL. CDR3 DNA sequence: TGTGCCAGCAGTACTTACCTAAACACTGAAGCTTTCTTA.

The sample holds many counts of this clonotype. The chain is built from TRBV7-9 and TRBJ1-1; D not certain. V dropped 0 bases and J dropped 6 bases, with 11 bases sitting between them. Germline values: CDR1 SEHNR, CDR2 FQNEAQ (reference sequence). This CDR3 is 14 amino acids long. CDR3 in DNA: TGTGCCAGCAGCTTAGCGATTTCACGCCCTGAAGCTTTCTTT. This sequence encodes CASSLAISRPEAFF.

This clonotype was observed many times. CDR3 in amino acids: CASSQGPAGAYEQYF. The DNA of the CDR3 is TGTGCCAGCAGCCAGGGACCCGCCGGAGCCTACGAGCAGTACTTC. This chain connects TRBV9 to TRBJ2-7, with D perhaps being TRBD1 or TRBD2 (5 bases each). Germline values: CDR1 SGDLS, CDR2 YYNGEE. This CDR3 comprises 15 residues. V gave up 4 bases and J gave up 2 bases, with 16 bases separating them.

The chain has TRBV27 and TRBJ1-5; TRBD1 aligns across 7 bases. The germline V gene encodes CDR1 MNHEY and CDR2 SMNVEV (reference sequence). V trimming: 5 bases; J trimming: 5 bases; junction bases outside the gene matches: 6. The length of the CDR3 is 14 residues. In DNA, the CDR3 is TGTGCCAGCAGTCCAAACAGGGGCCATCAGCCCCAGCATTTT. This codes for CASSPNRGHQPQHF.

This clonotype appeared a few times. The genes are TRBV3-1 and TRBJ1-4; tentative D call: TRBD1 (6 bases). This CDR3 comprises 22 residues. V was shortened by 0 bases and J by 3 bases, with 29 bases between the two germline ends. The V gene's germline CDR1 is LGHDT and CDR2 YNNKEL (reference sequence). In nucleotides, the CDR3 is TGTGCCAGCAGCCAAGAACTCCGTAGGCGGGGGCGAATACCGTCGGCTAATGAAAAACTGTTTTTT. It translates to CASSQELRRRGRIPSANEKLFF.

There are a few counts of this clonotype. This sequence joins TRBV12-3 or TRBV12-4 and TRBJ2-2; perhaps TRBD1 as D (6 bases). V gave up 6 bases and J gave up 6 bases, with 14 bases separating them. The length of the CDR3 is 14 residues. CDR3 in DNA: TGTGCCAGCAGCTTACAGGGAGTGGCCGGGGAGCTGTTTTTT. It encodes CASSLQGVAGELFF.

This chain joins TRBV6-1 and TRBJ2-3; TRBD2 matches 13 bases. The V and J ends lost 9 bases and 0 bases, in that order; junction bases with no gene match: 3. CDR1 and CDR2 from the germline V gene are MNHNS and SASEGT. This CDR3 comprises 15 residues. This CDR3 reads CASTSGGVSTDTQYF. As DNA, the CDR3 is TGTGCCAGTACTAGCGGGGGGGTTAGCACAGATACGCAGTATTTT.

This clonotype was seen many times. The chain links TRBV10-3 to TRBJ2-5, with 9 nucleotides matching TRBD2. The CDR3 is 15 amino acids. The V gene end was trimmed by 3 bases and the J gene end by 4 bases; junction bases not matched to a gene: 6. The germline V gene has CDR1 ENHRY and CDR2 SYGVKD. CDR3: CAISDPSGGSETQYF. The CDR3 coding sequence is TGTGCCATCAGTGATCCAAGCGGGGGGTCAGAGACCCAGTACTTC.

This clonotype came up many times. V gene TRBV14 combines with J gene TRBJ2-1; 12 bases match TRBD2. Germline-derived CDR1 and CDR2 are SGHDN and FVKESK. Germline trimming cut 4 bases from V and 7 bases from J; bases unmatched to any gene: 17. This CDR3 is 19 amino acids long. The CDR3 loop is CASSPSRQGASGRANEQFF. The DNA for the CDR3 is TGTGCCAGCAGCCCCTCTCGACAGGGGGCTAGCGGGAGGGCGAATGAGCAGTTCTTC.

This clonotype was picked up many times. The chain has TRBV24-1 and TRBJ2-2, with TRBD2 matching over 9 bases. This CDR3 has 16 amino acids. Trimming removed 5 bases from V and 2 bases from J; junction bases left unmatched: 5. Germline CDR1 is KGHDR and CDR2 is SFDVKD. The CDR3 bases are TGTGCCACCAGTGGCGGGAGGGACAGAAACACCGGGGAGCTGTTTTTT. Its protein product is CATSGGRDRNTGELFF.

The chain employs TRBV20-1 and TRBJ1-1, with D hard to call. Trimming removed 3 bases from V and 4 bases from J, with 15 bases in between. The CDR3 consists of 14 residues. The germline V gene has CDR1 DFQATT and CDR2 SNEGSKA (reference sequence). This CDR3 is CSASIGGPTTEAFF. DNA of the CDR3: TGCAGTGCTAGTATCGGAGGACCCACCACTGAAGCTTTCTTT.

The V call is TRBV10-2, the J call TRBJ1-5, with TRBD1 matching over 8 bases. Germline CDR1 reads WSHSY; CDR2 reads SAAADI. The CDR3 is 16 amino acids. J gave up 4 bases and V 2 bases, and 7 bases lay outside the gene matches. CDR3 sequence reads: CASSEPGQGGNQPQHF. In DNA, the CDR3 is TGCGCCAGCAGTGAGCCAGGACAGGGAGGGAATCAGCCCCAGCATTTT.

This clonotype has only one observation. This chain joins TRBV20-1 and TRBJ1-3; no firm D call. The CDR3 is 15 residues long. From germline, CDR1 is DFQATT and CDR2 SNEGSKA (reference sequence). Trimming removed 0 bases from V and 0 bases from J, with 9 bases in between. The CDR3: CSARETLLSGNTIYF. In DNA form, the CDR3 reads TGCAGTGCTAGAGAGACTCTACTCTCTGGAAACACCATATATTTT.

The chain employs TRBV30 and TRBJ1-5; TRBD1 matches 8 bases. This CDR3 is built from 13 residues. The germline V gene has CDR1 GTSNPN and CDR2 SVGIG (reference sequence). With 0 bases clipped from V and 7 bases from J, the junction kept 2 bases outside the gene matches. The CDR3, as DNA: TGTGCCTGGAGTGTACAGGGGGGACAGCCCCAGCATTTT. Translated: CAWSVQGGQPQHF.

This clonotype was observed a handful of times. V gene TRBV3-1 combines with J gene TRBJ1-3; 7 bases agree with TRBD1. CDR1 is LGHDT and CDR2 is YNNKEL in the germline V gene (reference sequence). CDR3 length equals 16 residues. The J segment lost 0 bases and the V segment lost 1 base, leaving 3 bases of the junction unmatched. The CDR3 loop reads CASSQGGQVSGNTIYF. The DNA for the CDR3 is TGTGCCAGCAGCCAAGGTGGACAGGTCTCTGGAAACACCATATATTTT.

With respect to this clonotype: A much larger clone is a single base away; this may be a read error. V and J are TRBV9 and TRBJ2-2; D possibly matches TRBD1 or TRBD2 (5 bases each). This CDR3 has 14 amino acids. Germline V gene sequence: CDR1 SGDLS, CDR2 YYNGEE. Here the CDR3 DNA reads TGTACCAGCAGCGCCCCAAGCGAGGGGGGGGAGCTGTTTTTT. This encodes CTSSAPSEGGELFF.

This clonotype was counted at least ten times. J is TRBJ2-3 and V is TRBV7-2; perhaps TRBD2 as D (5 bases). The CDR3 loop spans 17 amino acids. The germline CDR1 and CDR2 sequences are SGHTA and FQGNSA. V lost 1 base to trimming and J lost 3 bases, with 17 bases between them. The CDR3 is CASSLGPVGRATDTQYF. In DNA, the CDR3 is TGTGCCAGCAGCTTAGGCCCCGTAGGGCGGGCAACAGATACGCAGTATTTT.

Many counts were recorded for this clonotype. This chain links TRBV7-2 with TRBJ2-1; 8 bases are shared with TRBD1. Germline CDR1 reads SGHTA; CDR2 reads FQGNSA. The length of the CDR3 is 15 residues. Unmatched junction bases numbered 9, after V lost 7 bases and J lost 4 bases. CDR3: CASIQTGGTYNEQFF. CDR3 DNA sequence: TGTGCCAGCATCCAAACAGGGGGGACATACAATGAGCAGTTCTTC.

The CDR3 sequence is CASSLAPGRIYGYTF. The CDR3 DNA reads as TGTGCCAGCAGCTTAGCGCCGGGACGCATCTATGGCTACACCTTC. The chain employs TRBV11-1 and TRBJ1-2, with D tentatively TRBD1 (5 bases). V lost 0 bases to trimming and J lost 4 bases, with 12 bases between them. Germline CDR1 SGHAT, CDR2 FQDESV (reference sequence). The CDR3 is 15 amino acids.

At least ten counts were recorded for this clonotype. The chain combines TRBV6-2 or TRBV6-3 with TRBJ2-1; D is ambiguous. The CDR3 spans 11 residues. Between the trimmed V and J ends, which lost 6 bases and 4 bases, there was a span of 4 bases. Germline CDR1 MNHEY, CDR2 SVGEGT. The CDR3: CASRDYNEQFF. The CDR3 DNA sequence: TGTGCCAGCAGGGATTACAATGAGCAGTTCTTC.

There are a few counts of this clonotype. This sequence joins TRBV6-5 and TRBJ2-2; 10 nucleotides align to TRBD2. Trimming removed 5 bases from V and 5 bases from J; junction bases left unmatched: 5. The CDR3 length is 15 residues. The germline gives CDR1 MNHEY, CDR2 SVGAGI. The CDR3 region is CASSPQRGGTGELFF. DNA for the CDR3: TGTGCCAGCAGTCCCCAGCGGGGGGGTACCGGGGAGCTGTTTTTT.

The rearrangement links TRBV12-3 or TRBV12-4 to TRBJ1-3; D possibly corresponds to TRBD1 (6 bases). The CDR3 spans 14 residues. The ends were cut back, 5 bases at V and 2 bases at J, with 10 bases in the middle. For the CDR3, the DNA is TGTGCCAGCAGTGATTCAGGGGCTGGAAACACCATATATTTT. Translation: CASSDSGAGNTIYF.

There are a few counts of this clonotype. The V gene is TRBV5-4, the J gene TRBJ2-7; D call uncertain. The CDR3 contains 14 residues. CDR1 and CDR2 (germline): SGHNT, YYREEE (reference sequence). Trimming took off 0 bases at V and 3 bases at J, with 10 bases between the two ends. In DNA, the CDR3 is TGTGCCAGCAGCTTGGAACCCCAAAACTACGAGCAGTACTTC. Translating it yields CASSLEPQNYEQYF.